This paragraph covers one T cell receptor (beta chain) sequence. Generated by immunoSEQ multiplex PCR, the TCRdb table keeps only in-frame clones and is missing some. In the table there are about 200,000 clones, approximately 84% of which are singletons. This sample is drawn from a study of blood T cell repertoires in COVID-19. Study-level background: The United States, Italy and Spain provided the acute and convalescent COVID-19 samples.

The sequenced sample was peripheral blood. This receptor was taken from a human donor with acute or convalescent COVID-19. The donor label of this sample is uncertain.

CDR3 DNA: TGTGCCAGCAGCTTAGCGGTGGAGGGTTCATCAATGAATTCACCCCTCCACTTT. Its protein product is CASSLAVEGSSMNSPLHF. The gene calls are TRBV7-2 and TRBJ1-6, with D unclear. Germline V gene sequence: CDR1 SGHTA, CDR2 FQGNSA. The CDR3 is 18 amino acids. Trimming took 0 bases from V and 7 from J, leaving 19 bases between them. Using reference TRBV7-2 and TRBJ1-6 for the parts outside the CDR3, the full variable domain is GAGVSQSPSNKVTEKGKDVELRCDPISGHTALYWYRQSLGQGLEFLIYFQGNSAPDKSGLPSDRFSAERTGGSVSTLTIQRTQQEDSAVYLCASSLAVEGSSMNSPLHFGNGTRLTVT.